This TCR beta chain was profiled in a study of blood T cell repertoires in COVID-19. The V end was cut by 6 bases, the J end by 4 bases, with 12 bases between. Germline values: CDR1 KGHSH, CDR2 LQKENI. CDR3 length: 13 residues. Profiling relied on immunoSEQ multiplex PCR, and the TCRdb table lists in-frame clones only, not all of them. The table includes some 220,000 clones, 60% to 85% detected once. The V gene is TRBV18, the J gene TRBJ1-1; no reliable D call. Sample: peripheral blood. The receptor comes from a woman in her 70s with acute or convalescent COVID-19. CDR3: CASSADGSTEAFF. For the CDR3, the DNA is TGTGCCAGCTCCGCAGACGGGAGCACTGAAGCTTTCTTT.